The 26 T cell receptor beta chains below all came from one sample that was sequenced in a study of blood T cell repertoires in COVID-19. Produced via immunoSEQ multiplex PCR; TCRdb's table is partial and in-frame only. The sample lists 180,000 or so clones; 85% to 90% were seen once. Sequenced: PBMCs or T cells enriched from blood (not recorded which). Receptors originate from a man between 35 and 55 years old who had recovered from COVID-19.

This clone occurred a few times. The V and J genes are TRBV5-8 and TRBJ1-2, with TRBD1 as a possible D gene (5 bases). This CDR3 spans 14 amino acids. Germline V gene sequence: CDR1 SGHTS, CDR2 YDEGEE. Trimming took 4 bases from V and 5 from J, leaving 15 bases between them. This CDR3 is CASSPAGLGYGYTF. CDR3 in DNA: TGTGCCAGCAGCCCTGCGGGGCTTGGGTATGGCTACACCTTC.

This clone was seen a handful of times. V and J are TRBV9 and TRBJ2-7, with 10 bases matching TRBD2. CDR1 and CDR2 (germline): SGDLS, YYNGEE. The CDR3 has 14 amino acids. V gave up 3 bases and J gave up 6 bases; unmatched junction bases: 6. DNA for the CDR3: TGTGCCAGCAGCGCCCTACTAGCGGGGTCCGAGCAGTACTTC. This codes for CASSALLAGSEQYF.

This sequence joins TRBV11-2 and TRBJ2-5; 14 nucleotides agree with TRBD2. The CDR3 spans 18 residues. The V segment lost 7 bases and the J segment 5 bases; nucleotides outside the gene matches: 15. Germline V gene lookup returns CDR1 SGHAT and CDR2 FQNNGV. The CDR3 reads CASTLMGGLAGAGETQYF. The CDR3 nucleotides read TGTGCCAGCACTCTCATGGGGGGACTAGCGGGAGCGGGGGAGACCCAGTACTTC.

This clone was found once. The chain has TRBV6-5 and TRBJ2-1; perhaps TRBD1 as D (6 bases). CDR3 length: 12 amino acids. Trimming took off 5 bases at V and 9 bases at J, with 11 bases between the two ends. CDR1 is MNHEY, CDR2 SVGAGI, per germline. This CDR3 reads CASSLRGGEQFF. CDR3 nucleotides: TGTGCCAGCAGTCTTAGAGGGGGTGAGCAGTTCTTC.

The chain links TRBV5-1 to TRBJ2-1; 9 positions match TRBD1. Germline V gene lookup returns CDR1 SGHRS and CDR2 YFSETQ. The CDR3 totals 16 residues. V lost 1 base to trimming and J lost 8 bases; unmatched junction nucleotides: 10. CDR3 loop: CASSLTPGTGNDEQFF. CDR3 DNA: TGCGCCAGCAGCTTGACACCCGGGACAGGGAACGATGAGCAGTTCTTC.

This clone has just a few counts. The CDR3 DNA reads TGTGCCAGCAGCCAGGACAGATACACTGAAGCTTTCTTT. It encodes CASSQDRYTEAFF. V gene TRBV12-3 or TRBV12-4 combines with J gene TRBJ1-1; possible D gene TRBD1, 6 bases. V was cut by 6 bases and J by 3 bases, with 11 bases left in between. There are 13 residues in the CDR3.

This clone was detected a few times. This chain connects TRBV27 to TRBJ2-7; D is ambiguous. The CDR3 consists of 12 residues. From germline, CDR1 is MNHEY and CDR2 SMNVEV (reference sequence). V was trimmed by 8 bases and J by 0 bases, leaving 8 bases between them. CDR3 region: CASGGSSYEQYF. The CDR3, as DNA: TGTGCCAGCGGCGGCAGCTCCTACGAGCAGTACTTC.

This clone turned up a few times. The V gene is TRBV9, the J gene TRBJ2-1; possibly TRBD2 for D (7 bases). The germline gives CDR1 SGDLS, CDR2 YYNGEE. V was cut by 1 base and J by 5 bases, with 13 bases left in between. The CDR3 runs to 15 residues. The CDR3 bases are TGTGCCAGCAGCGTAAATGCGGGGGCGAACAATGAGCAGTTCTTC. Translation: CASSVNAGANNEQFF.

The genes are TRBV7-2 and TRBJ2-2; D unresolved. V lost 4 bases, J lost 6 bases, and 12 bases lay in between. CDR3 length equals 14 residues. Germline values: CDR1 SGHTA, CDR2 FQGNSA. CDR3: CASSSTRGAGELFF. The CDR3 nucleotides are TGTGCCAGCAGCTCCACACGCGGTGCCGGGGAGCTGTTTTTT.

The chain links TRBV30 to TRBJ1-2; D not certain. This CDR3 has 14 amino acids. V shed 0 bases and J shed 6 bases, with 14 bases lying between them. Germline V gene data show CDR1 as GTSNPN and CDR2 as SVGIG (reference sequence). For the CDR3, the DNA is TGTGCCTGGAGTGTATCGTGGAGATTAAATGGCTACACCTTC. Residues: CAWSVSWRLNGYTF.

CDR3 loop: CASSVAGAGKAGNTIYF. The CDR3 coding sequence is TGTGCCAGCAGCGTAGCTGGGGCAGGGAAGGCTGGAAACACCATATATTTT. This chain joins TRBV9 and TRBJ1-3, with a possible D match to TRBD1 (5 bases). The CDR3 length is 17 residues. Trimming stripped 0 bases from V and 2 bases from J, with 15 bases between. CDR1 is SGDLS, CDR2 YYNGEE, per germline.

This chain joins TRBV19 and TRBJ1-4; tentatively, D is TRBD1 (5 bases). CDR1 LNHDA and CDR2 SQIVND come from the germline V gene (reference sequence). V lost 5 bases and J lost 7, with 11 bases in between. The CDR3 covers 13 residues. The CDR3 loop reads CASSSGYREKLFF. The CDR3 DNA follows: TGTGCCAGTAGTTCAGGGTATCGTGAAAAACTGTTTTTT.

The chain joins TRBV6-5 to TRBJ1-1; 8 nucleotides agree with TRBD1. The CDR3 consists of 13 residues. Germline values: CDR1 MNHEY, CDR2 SVGAGI. V gave up 6 bases and J gave up 7 bases; unmatched junction bases: 7. CDR3 DNA: TGTGCCAGCAGCCCCAACAGGGGGTTTGAAGCTTTCTTT. Encoded protein: CASSPNRGFEAFF.

This sequence joins TRBV7-2 and TRBJ2-7; TRBD1 matches 7 bases. The CDR3 has 13 residues. Germline CDR1 and CDR2: SGHTA and FQGNSA. With V trimmed by 5 bases and J by 3 bases, 4 bases remained unmatched. In nucleotides, the CDR3 is TGTGCCAGCAGCCACAGGGGTGACTACGAGCAGTACTTC. Its protein is CASSHRGDYEQYF.

This chain joins TRBV3-1 (or the pseudogene TRBV3-2) and TRBJ2-5; TRBD2 aligns across 7 bases. V was pared by 3 bases and J by 5 bases, with 9 bases of the junction left unmatched. The CDR3 loop spans 15 amino acids. Germline values: CDR1 LGHDT, CDR2 YNNKEL (reference sequence). In DNA form, the CDR3 reads TGTGCCAGCAGCCACTCGCCAGCGGGACGGGAGACCCAGTACTTC. This codes for CASSHSPAGRETQYF.

The chain recombines TRBV7-8 with TRBJ1-1, with D unclear. This CDR3 contains 12 residues. Germline CDR1 SGHVS, CDR2 FQNEAQ. V lost 3 bases and J lost 5, with 7 bases in between. This chain's CDR3 is CASSFSRTEAFF. The CDR3 nucleotides read TGTGCCAGCAGCTTTTCCCGGACTGAAGCTTTCTTT.

The rearrangement uses TRBV15 and TRBJ1-5; a possible D gene is TRBD1 (6 bases). V was trimmed by 0 bases and J by 4 bases, leaving 22 bases between them. The CDR3 is 19 residues long. Germline V lookup: CDR1 LNHNV, CDR2 YYDKDF (reference sequence). Written as DNA, the CDR3 is TGTGCCACCAGCAGAGAAACCCTGGGCCGGGGGGCGAGGAATCAGCCCCAGCATTTT. Its translation: CATSRETLGRGARNQPQHF.

The rearrangement joins TRBV11-2 to TRBJ2-7, with D possibly being TRBD1 (6 bases). The V gene lost 1 base and the J gene lost 6 bases, with 16 bases spanning the gap. The CDR3 runs 15 residues. From germline, CDR1 is SGHAT and CDR2 FQNNGV. CDR3 sequence: CASSLAQQGYGEQYF. CDR3 sequence (DNA): TGTGCCAGCAGCTTAGCCCAACAGGGTTACGGCGAGCAGTACTTC. Filled out from reference TRBV11-2 and TRBJ2-7, the complete variable domain reads EAGVAQSPRYKIIEKRQSVAFWCNPISGHATLYWYQQILGQGPKLLIQFQNNGVVDDSQLPKDRFSAERLKGVDSTLKIQPAKLEDSAVYLCASSLAQQGYGEQYFGPGTRLTVT.

V usage is TRBV5-1 and J usage is TRBJ1-4; D uncertain. The CDR3 extends over 12 amino acids. Between the trimmed V and J ends, which lost 0 bases and 8 bases, there was a span of 5 bases. Germline V gene lookup returns CDR1 SGHRS and CDR2 YFSETQ. The CDR3 nucleotides are TGCGCCAGCAGCTTGGGTTCGGAAAAACTGTTTTTT. Translation gives CASSLGSEKLFF.

This chain links TRBV2 with TRBJ1-2; D gene unclear. Trimming took off 4 bases at V and 8 bases at J, with 14 bases between the two ends. The CDR3 is 13 residues long. Germline CDR1 is SNHLY and CDR2 is FYNNEI. The DNA of the CDR3 is TGTGCCAGCAGTGCTTTGCGGCCACGGGGCTACACCTTC. It yields the protein CASSALRPRGYTF.

This chain links TRBV28 with TRBJ1-5; 8 nucleotides agree with TRBD1. Germline V lookup: CDR1 MDHEN, CDR2 SYDVKM. Unmatched junction bases numbered 2, after V lost 9 bases and J lost 1 base. The CDR3 runs 13 residues. CDR3 sequence reads: CASRQGSNQPQHF. CDR3 sequence (DNA): TGTGCCAGTCGACAGGGGAGCAATCAGCCCCAGCATTTT.

The rearrangement links TRBV28 to TRBJ1-2; the match to TRBD1 covers 8 bases. Trimming took 2 bases from V and 7 from J; bases not matched to a gene: 6. The CDR3 is 14 amino acids. Germline V gene lookup returns CDR1 MDHEN and CDR2 SYDVKM. The CDR3 is CASSLGQGAGGYTF. CDR3 nucleotide sequence: TGTGCCAGCAGTTTAGGCCAGGGGGCGGGTGGCTACACCTTC.

This chain connects TRBV7-9 to TRBJ1-4; the match to TRBD1 covers 8 bases. With 4 bases clipped from V and 8 bases from J, the junction kept 9 bases outside the gene matches. From germline, CDR1 is SEHNR and CDR2 FQNEAQ (reference sequence). The CDR3 spans 15 residues. The CDR3 sequence is CASSSRQGWVEKLFF. The DNA for the CDR3 is TGTGCCAGCAGCTCCCGACAGGGGTGGGTGGAAAAACTGTTTTTT.

The table lists this clone with a few counts. The chain uses TRBV19 and TRBJ2-7; 9 bases align to TRBD1. The CDR3 extends over 14 amino acids. The germline CDR1 and CDR2 sequences are LNHDA and SQIVND (reference sequence). V shed 8 bases, J shed 1 base, and the junction held 6 bases outside the gene matches. The CDR3 DNA follows: TGTGCCAGTTCAATGACAGGGGGATCCTACGAGCAGTACTTC. It yields the protein CASSMTGGSYEQYF. The complete variable domain, with remaining parts taken from reference TRBV19 and TRBJ2-7, reads DGGITQSPKYLFRKEGQNVTLSCEQNLNHDAMYWYRQDPGQGLRLIYYSQIVNDFQKGDIAEGYSVSREKKESFPLTVTSAQKNPTAFYLCASSMTGGSYEQYFGPGTRLTVT.

This chain uses TRBV6-5 with TRBJ2-1; 11 bases match TRBD1. This CDR3 spans 15 amino acids. After removal of 2 bases from V and 6 bases from J, the junction contained 3 bases not matched to a gene. CDR1 is MNHEY, CDR2 SVGAGI, per germline. This CDR3 is CASSYGQGASNEQFF. The CDR3 DNA reads TGTGCCAGCAGTTACGGACAGGGGGCGTCCAATGAGCAGTTCTTC.

V usage is TRBV15 and J usage is TRBJ1-1; no clear D. The germline V gene encodes CDR1 LNHNV and CDR2 YYDKDF (reference sequence). The ends were cut back, 0 bases at V and 5 bases at J, with 13 bases in the middle. The CDR3 is 15 amino acids. For the CDR3, the DNA is TGTGCCACCAGCAGAGATCGGGAGGGAATGACTGAAGCTTTCTTT. Translated, it gives CATSRDREGMTEAFF.